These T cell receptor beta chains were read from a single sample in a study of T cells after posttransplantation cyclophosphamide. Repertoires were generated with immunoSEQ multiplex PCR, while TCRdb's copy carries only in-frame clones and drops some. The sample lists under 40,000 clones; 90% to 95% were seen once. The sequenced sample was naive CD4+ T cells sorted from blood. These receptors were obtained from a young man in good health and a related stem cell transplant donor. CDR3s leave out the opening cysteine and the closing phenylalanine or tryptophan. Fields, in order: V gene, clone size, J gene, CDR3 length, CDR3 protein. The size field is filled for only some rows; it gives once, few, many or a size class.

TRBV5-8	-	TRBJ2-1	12	ASSSLGTANEQF
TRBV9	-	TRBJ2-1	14	ASSPQVRPKYNEQF
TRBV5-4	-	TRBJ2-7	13	ASSSPGTGEYEQY
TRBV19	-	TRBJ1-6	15	ASSSRPGGNQGSPLH
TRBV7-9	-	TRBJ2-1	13	ASSPAPRGSNEQF
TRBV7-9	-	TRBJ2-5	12	ASSLSSYQETQY
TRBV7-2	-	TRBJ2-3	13	ASSLVSVGVDTQY
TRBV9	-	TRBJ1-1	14	ASSGGHRGWETEAF
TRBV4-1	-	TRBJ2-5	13	ASSTQASYQETQY
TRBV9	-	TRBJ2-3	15	ASSAGLGRGVADTQY
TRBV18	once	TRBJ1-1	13	ASSPTANMNTEAF
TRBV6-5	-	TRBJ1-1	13	ASIGLGRVRTEAF
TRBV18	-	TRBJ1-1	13	ASSPARTGNTEAF
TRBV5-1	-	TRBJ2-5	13	ASSMDSGGGKTQY
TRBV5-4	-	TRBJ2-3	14	ASSPWTSGGTDTQY
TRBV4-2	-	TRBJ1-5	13	ASSQERVNNQPQH
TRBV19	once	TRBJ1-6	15	ASSMGGLSGGNSPLH
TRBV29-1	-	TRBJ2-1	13	SVTTSGGYYNEQF
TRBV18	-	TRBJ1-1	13	ASSPQTWSNTEAF
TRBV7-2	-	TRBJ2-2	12	ARTGQGNTGELF
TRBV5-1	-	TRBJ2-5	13	ASSLGDRDGETQY
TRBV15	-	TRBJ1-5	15	ATSIRDRADSNQPQH